One sample yielded the 27 T cell receptor beta chains listed below, sequenced in a study of blood T cell repertoires in COVID-19. Profiled with immunoSEQ multiplex PCR; TCRdb holds only in-frame clones, not every one. This table holds 55,000 to 75,000 clones, around 87% found once. Sequenced: peripheral blood. The receptor source for this set is a human donor with active COVID-19. The donor label of this sample is uncertain.

V and J are TRBV7-2 and TRBJ2-7, with 9 bases that match TRBD2. The CDR3 loop spans 16 amino acids. The V gene's germline CDR1 is SGHTA and CDR2 FQGNSA. The J segment lost 2 bases and the V segment lost 1 base, leaving 6 bases of the junction unmatched. The CDR3 protein is CASSLVSSGAPYEQYF. DNA for the CDR3: TGTGCCAGCAGCTTAGTATCTAGCGGGGCCCCCTACGAGCAGTACTTC. Variable domain in full (rest from reference TRBV7-2 and TRBJ2-7): GAGVSQSPSNKVTEKGKDVELRCDPISGHTALYWYRQSLGQGLEFLIYFQGNSAPDKSGLPSDRFSAERTGGSVSTLTIQRTQQEDSAVYLCASSLVSSGAPYEQYFGPGTRLTVT.

In this sample, this clone turned up a few times. The chain recombines TRBV16 with TRBJ1-6, with D possibly being TRBD1 (5 bases). This CDR3 is built from 15 residues. Germline assignment: CDR1 KGHSY and CDR2 FQNENV. Trimming removed 6 bases at V and 7 bases at J, with 16 bases between. The CDR3 nucleotides read TGTGCCAGCAGTTTAAAAGGGACTGGGAATTCACCCCTCCACTTT. This gives the protein CASSLKGTGNSPLHF.

The chain carries TRBV2 and TRBJ2-7; 9 positions agree with TRBD1. This CDR3 comprises 14 residues. With V trimmed by 6 bases and J by 4 bases, 7 bases remained unmatched. CDR1 and CDR2 (germline): SNHLY, FYNNEI. Written as DNA, the CDR3 is TGTGCCAGCAGCCCCGGGACAGGGTTGTACGAGCAGTACTTC. Translating gives CASSPGTGLYEQYF.

This chain links TRBV6-5 with TRBJ1-1; TRBD1 matches 8 bases. This CDR3 spans 15 amino acids. Per the germline V gene, CDR1 is MNHEY and CDR2 is SVGAGI. Trimming cost V 5 bases and J 4 bases; bases outside gene matches: 9. The CDR3: CASSPGQGGGTEAFF. CDR3 in DNA: TGTGCCAGCAGTCCCGGACAGGGAGGAGGCACTGAAGCTTTCTTT.

The chain carries TRBV28 and TRBJ2-7; TRBD1 aligns across 7 bases. CDR1 and CDR2 (germline): MDHEN, SYDVKM. The CDR3 covers 14 residues. The V segment lost 5 bases and the J segment 6 bases; nucleotides outside the gene matches: 10. The CDR3: CASSPGQVGLEQYF. The CDR3 region has the DNA TGTGCCAGCAGTCCAGGACAGGTGGGTCTCGAGCAGTACTTC.

This chain links TRBV19 with TRBJ1-1; TRBD1 matches at 7 bases. The CDR3 runs to 15 residues. Germline CDR1 is LNHDA and CDR2 is SQIVND (reference sequence). Germline trimming cut 7 bases from V and 10 bases from J; bases unmatched to any gene: 18. CDR3 loop: CASNSPRDSEFVAFF. For the CDR3, the DNA is TGTGCCAGTAACTCCCCCCGGGACAGCGAATTTGTAGCTTTCTTT.

This CDR3 reads CASSYPGWEDYNEQFF. The CDR3 coding sequence is TGTGCCAGCAGTTACCCAGGGTGGGAGGACTACAATGAGCAGTTCTTC. The V and J genes are TRBV28 and TRBJ2-1; TRBD2 might be the D (6 bases). Trimming took off 4 bases at V and 3 bases at J, with 16 bases between the two ends. This CDR3 is built from 16 residues. Germline V CDR1 and CDR2: MDHEN, SYDVKM.

The chain carries TRBV5-1 and TRBJ1-3, with no clear D. CDR3 length: 15 amino acids. Per germline, CDR1 SGHRS and CDR2 YFSETQ. V was clipped by 0 bases and J by 8 bases, with 15 bases between them. CDR3 bases: TGCGCCAGCAGCTTGGGGGTCTCTGGCGGGGACACCATATATTTT. Protein product: CASSLGVSGGDTIYF.

The chain recombines TRBV30 with TRBJ1-6; D not resolved. Trimming left V 8 bases short and J 7 bases short, with 12 bases between. CDR3 length: 12 amino acids. Germline CDR1 and CDR2: GTSNPN and SVGIG (reference sequence). Written as DNA, the CDR3 is TGTGCCCGCTCGGAACAGAATTCACCCCTCCACTTT. Protein product: CARSEQNSPLHF.

The J gene is TRBJ1-5, the V gene TRBV15; 8 bases align to TRBD1. The CDR3 extends over 15 amino acids. Looked up from germline, CDR1 is LNHNV and CDR2 is YYDKDF (reference sequence). V lost 2 bases to trimming and J lost 6 bases; unmatched junction nucleotides: 6. The CDR3 protein is CATSRTRGPFQPQHF. CDR3 nucleotides: TGTGCCACCAGCAGAACCAGGGGGCCGTTTCAGCCCCAGCATTTT.

This sequence joins TRBV9 and TRBJ2-5; 12 bases match TRBD2. Per the germline V gene, CDR1 is SGDLS and CDR2 is YYNGEE. This CDR3 has 18 amino acids. V shed 0 bases and J 5 bases; nucleotides not matched to a gene: 11. The CDR3 bases are TGTGCCAGCAGCGTAGCTAGGTCTAGCGGGGGGGCCGAGGAGACCCAGTACTTC. This encodes CASSVARSSGGAEETQYF.

The genes are TRBV5-5 and TRBJ2-5; possibly TRBD1 for D (7 bases). Germline CDR1 and CDR2: SGHKS and YYEKEE (reference sequence). CDR3 size: 15 residues. V shed 4 bases and J shed 5 bases, with 18 bases lying between them. Written as DNA, the CDR3 is TGTGCCAGCAGCCCTTCTGCGACAGGGAGGGAGACCCAGTACTTC. This encodes CASSPSATGRETQYF.

The chain combines TRBV28 with TRBJ1-2; D is unresolved. Germline CDR1 is MDHEN and CDR2 is SYDVKM. Trimming left V 2 bases short and J 7 bases short, with 11 bases between. The CDR3 extends over 13 amino acids. CDR3 region: CASSLGRSVGYTF. The CDR3 nucleotides are TGTGCCAGCAGTTTAGGCAGGTCGGTTGGCTACACCTTC.

V is TRBV7-3 and J is TRBJ1-1, with 7 bases identical to TRBD1. The CDR3 length is 13 residues. From germline, CDR1 is SGHTA and CDR2 FQGTGA. J gave up 11 bases and V 2 bases, and 8 bases lay outside the gene matches. CDR3 DNA sequence: TGTGCCAGCAGCTTAGGGGCAGGGGGTCTGGCTTTCTTT. Translated: CASSLGAGGLAFF.

The V gene is TRBV14, the J gene TRBJ2-5; D gene unclear. Germline V gene data show CDR1 as SGHDN and CDR2 as FVKESK. The CDR3 has 11 residues. V shed 4 bases and J shed 5 bases, with 5 bases lying between them. CDR3 region: CASSRRETQYF. Here the CDR3 DNA reads TGTGCCAGCAGCCGCCGGGAGACCCAGTACTTC.

The chain recombines TRBV9 with TRBJ2-5; 14 nucleotides line up with TRBD2. V lost 2 bases, J lost 2 bases, and 5 bases stayed unmatched. Germline-derived CDR1 and CDR2 are SGDLS and YYNGEE. The CDR3 has 17 residues. This chain's CDR3 is CASSVAGTSGGQETQYF. CDR3 coding DNA: TGTGCCAGCAGCGTCGCCGGGACTAGCGGGGGTCAAGAGACCCAGTACTTC.

The V gene is TRBV6-5, the J gene TRBJ2-3, with 8 bases lining up with TRBD1. This CDR3 is 16 amino acids long. Per germline, CDR1 MNHEY and CDR2 SVGAGI. The V and J ends lost 4 bases and 4 bases, in that order; junction bases with no gene match: 10. CDR3 residues: CASSSRTGLNPDTQYF. The CDR3 nucleotides read TGTGCCAGCAGTTCCCGGACAGGGTTGAACCCAGATACGCAGTATTTT.

This clone was seen once. This chain uses TRBV6-5 with TRBJ1-1, with TRBD1 identical over 9 bases. Germline CDR1 and CDR2: MNHEY and SVGAGI. Trimming at V came to 8 bases and at J to 5 bases, leaving 6 bases not matched to a gene. The CDR3 is made up of 13 amino acids. The CDR3, as DNA: TGTGCCAGCTGCCGACAGGGGGGGACTGAAGCTTTCTTT. Translation gives CASCRQGGTEAFF.

The V gene is TRBV3-1 (or the pseudogene TRBV3-2), the J gene TRBJ1-4, with D perhaps matching TRBD1 (5 bases). The V and J ends lost 2 bases and 8 bases respectively, with 12 bases between them. The CDR3 totals 14 residues. CDR1 LGHDT and CDR2 YNNKEL come from the germline V gene (reference sequence). The CDR3 protein is CASSQRGSKEKLFF. The CDR3 nucleotides are TGTGCCAGCAGCCAACGGGGGAGCAAGGAAAAACTGTTTTTT.

This CDR3 reads CASSLRGLEGYTF. The CDR3 bases are TGTGCCAGCAGTTTAAGGGGGCTCGAGGGCTACACCTTC. The chain is built from TRBV6-2 or TRBV6-3 and TRBJ1-2, with TRBD1 matching over 7 bases. V shed 4 bases, J shed 8 bases, and the junction held 7 bases outside the gene matches. From germline, CDR1 is MNHEY and CDR2 SVGEGT. The CDR3 loop spans 13 amino acids.

The J gene is TRBJ1-6, the V gene TRBV30; D is ambiguous. Germline V gives CDR1 GTSNPN, CDR2 SVGIG (reference sequence). This CDR3 region has 12 residues. Trimming stripped 8 bases from V and 10 bases from J, with 15 bases between. The CDR3 loop is CAGGRRESPLHF. The DNA for the CDR3 is TGTGCCGGAGGAAGGCGGGAATCACCCCTCCACTTT.

The chain links TRBV15 to TRBJ1-4; tentative D call: TRBD1 (6 bases). The CDR3 has 15 amino acids. Trimming left V 1 base short and J 8 bases short, with 14 bases between. CDR1 and CDR2 from the germline V gene are LNHNV and YYDKDF (reference sequence). CDR3 nucleotide sequence: TGTGCCACCAGCAGAGTCCCGGGGGGCAGCGAAAAACTGTTTTTT. Amino acids: CATSRVPGGSEKLFF.

The chain links TRBV18 to TRBJ1-1; D might be TRBD1 (6 bases). This CDR3 has 17 amino acids. V was shortened by 2 bases and J by 0 bases, with 16 bases between the two germline ends. Germline assignment: CDR1 KGHSH and CDR2 LQKENI. CDR3 in DNA: TGTGCCAGCTCACCAATCGGGGGGGGCGGATTGAACACTGAAGCTTTCTTT. Translation: CASSPIGGGGLNTEAFF.

The chain couples TRBV19 to TRBJ2-1; 11 bases are shared with TRBD2. Losses at the gene ends were 10 bases for V and 9 bases for J; bases not matched to a gene: 11. From germline, CDR1 is LNHDA and CDR2 SQIVND (reference sequence). The CDR3 runs to 14 residues. This CDR3 reads CATNSGRALGEQFF. DNA of the CDR3: TGTGCCACCAATAGCGGGAGGGCCTTGGGTGAGCAGTTCTTC.

The V gene is TRBV30, the J gene TRBJ1-2; TRBD1 aligns across 7 bases. Germline values: CDR1 GTSNPN, CDR2 SVGIG (reference sequence). Trimming cost V 3 bases and J 4 bases; bases outside gene matches: 14. CDR3 length: 16 residues. This CDR3 is CAWRPPWDSWIYGYTF. In nucleotides, the CDR3 is TGTGCCTGGAGGCCACCCTGGGACAGTTGGATCTATGGCTACACCTTC.

V and J are TRBV30 and TRBJ1-3; D is perhaps TRBD1 (6 bases). V was shortened by 0 bases and J by 6 bases, with 12 bases between the two germline ends. The CDR3 extends over 14 amino acids. Looked up from germline, CDR1 is GTSNPN and CDR2 is SVGIG (reference sequence). In DNA form, the CDR3 reads TGTGCCTGGAGTGTAACAGGGACTAAAAACACCATATATTTT. This translates into CAWSVTGTKNTIYF.

The chain uses TRBV13 and TRBJ2-3, with TRBD2 identical over 12 bases. Trimming at V came to 5 bases and at J to 2 bases, leaving 5 bases not matched to a gene. The CDR3 sequence is 16 residues long. Germline V gene data show CDR1 as PRHDT and CDR2 as FYEKMQ (reference sequence). CDR3 amino acids: CASSPWTSGVTDTQYF. In nucleotides, the CDR3 is TGTGCCAGCAGCCCTTGGACTAGCGGGGTCACAGATACGCAGTATTTT.